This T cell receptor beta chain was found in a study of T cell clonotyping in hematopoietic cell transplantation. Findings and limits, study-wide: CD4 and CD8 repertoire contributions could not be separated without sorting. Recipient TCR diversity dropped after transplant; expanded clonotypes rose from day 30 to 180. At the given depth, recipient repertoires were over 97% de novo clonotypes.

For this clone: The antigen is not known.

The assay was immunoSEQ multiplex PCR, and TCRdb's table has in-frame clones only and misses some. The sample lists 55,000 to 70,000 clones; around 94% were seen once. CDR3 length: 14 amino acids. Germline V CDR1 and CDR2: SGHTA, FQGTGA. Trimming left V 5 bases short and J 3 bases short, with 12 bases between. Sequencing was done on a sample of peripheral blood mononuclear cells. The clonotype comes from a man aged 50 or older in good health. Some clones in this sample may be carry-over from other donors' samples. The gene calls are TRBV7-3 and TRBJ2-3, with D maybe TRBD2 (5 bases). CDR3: CASSTRGSTDTQYF. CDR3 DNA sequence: TGTGCCAGCAGCACTCGGGGAAGTACAGATACGCAGTATTTT.